Sequencing of this T cell receptor (beta chain) was carried out in a study of identical twins. TCRdb re-called the 5' RACE reads through MiXCR, storing one row per CDR3 protein. The sample lists a few hundred thousand distinct CDR3 sequences; 13% to 15% were seen once. With respect to this clonotype: As yet, its antigen is unknown.

Whole-study findings and limits: Model-predicted out-of-frame TCR alpha sharing fell below observed values in monozygotic twins. Cross-sectional statistics underpinned the conclusions; the same donors were not followed.

With no exceptions, donors were healthy Caucasians. This sample also belongs to another study, concerning yellow fever vaccine responses in identical twins. That paper adds: On the reported evidence, twins' vaccine T cell responses seemed partly convergent and partly personalized.

This TCR was recovered from a woman under 30 in good health. Sequencing was carried out using CD4+ T cells sorted from blood.

CDR3 in amino acids: CASSLDRTRGYTF. The CDR3 nucleotides read TGTGCCAGCAGTTTAGACAGGACCAGGGGCTACACCTTC. The chain couples TRBV12-3 or TRBV12-4 to TRBJ1-2, with a weak D call TRBD1 (5 bases). V lost 1 base and J lost 8, with 11 bases in between. The CDR3 has 13 amino acids.